Each of the 10 T cell receptor beta chains below was sequenced from the same sample in a study of shared clonotypes between healthy human individuals. Sequencing was performed with immunoSEQ multiplex PCR; in TCRdb, only in-frame clones are kept and a portion is missing. The table lists 2 million to 2.5 million clones, about nine tenths of them singletons, with around 0.38% in the top ten. Material: naive CD4+ T cells from PBMCs. The subset is: CD45RA+ positively selected. The receptor source for this set is a man between 18 and 29 years old in good health. Some clones in this sample may be carry-over from other donors' samples.

The chain couples TRBV30 to TRBJ1-2; D may be TRBD1 (5 bases). The CDR3 runs to 13 residues. Germline CDR1 is GTSNPN and CDR2 is SVGIG (reference sequence). V shed 4 bases and J shed 3 bases, with 12 bases lying between them. DNA of the CDR3: TGTGCCTGGAATGGGGGTGGGGACTATGGCTACACCTTC. Its protein product is CAWNGGGDYGYTF.

The V gene is TRBV14, the J gene TRBJ1-4, with D possibly being TRBD1 (6 bases). V lost 8 bases and J lost 4, with 17 bases in between. CDR3 length: 15 amino acids. The germline V gene has CDR1 SGHDN and CDR2 FVKESK. In DNA, the CDR3 is TGTGCCAGCTTCTACCGACAGGAAATTAATGAAAAACTGTTTTTT. Its translation: CASFYRQEINEKLFF.

This clone appeared once. V and J are TRBV4-2 and TRBJ2-1, with TRBD2 identical over 8 bases. The V gene's germline CDR1 is LGHNA and CDR2 YNFKEQ. The CDR3 extends over 13 amino acids. V lost 6 bases, J lost 7 bases, and 5 bases stayed unmatched. The CDR3 DNA is TGTGCCAGCAGAGTGGCTAGCGGGAATGAGCAGTTCTTC. Translating it yields CASRVASGNEQFF.

The V and J genes are TRBV9 and TRBJ2-7, with a possible D match to TRBD1 (6 bases). The CDR3 is 15 residues long. Germline values: CDR1 SGDLS, CDR2 YYNGEE. The V end was cut by 4 bases, the J end by 2 bases, with 16 bases between. The DNA for the CDR3 is TGTGCCAGCAGCCCAAATAACAGGGTAACCTACGAGCAGTACTTC. This gives the protein CASSPNNRVTYEQYF.

Remarks on this clone: Other DNA sequences in this specimen translate into the identical CDR3. CDR3 in amino acids: CASSELTTNEKLFF. In DNA form, the CDR3 reads TGTGCCAGCAGTGAACTTACAACTAATGAAAAACTGTTTTTT. The rearrangement joins TRBV2 to TRBJ1-4; D remains unclear. V lost 2 bases to trimming and J lost 0 bases, with 4 bases between them. In germline, CDR1 is SNHLY, CDR2 FYNNEI. This CDR3 contains 14 residues.

V is TRBV5-1 and J is TRBJ2-1; TRBD2 agrees at 9 bases. Per germline, CDR1 SGHRS and CDR2 YFSETQ. Trimming cost V 4 bases and J 5 bases; bases outside gene matches: 7. The CDR3 spans 15 residues. CDR3 nucleotide sequence: TGCGCCAGCAGCCTGTATAGCGGGAGTAACAATGAGCAGTTCTTC. It yields the protein CASSLYSGSNNEQFF.

The V gene is TRBV19, the J gene TRBJ2-1; the D is unclear. V shed 3 bases and J shed 5 bases, with 5 bases lying between them. The germline V gene encodes CDR1 LNHDA and CDR2 SQIVND (reference sequence). This CDR3 is 12 amino acids long. CDR3 loop: CASSIRNNEQFF. The CDR3 DNA sequence: TGTGCCAGTAGTATTAGGAACAATGAGCAGTTCTTC.

This clone was seen just once. This chain connects TRBV10-3 to TRBJ2-4; D perhaps matches TRBD2 (6 bases). Trimming shortened V by 6 bases and J by 1 base, and 16 bases separated the two germline ends. Germline CDR1 and CDR2: ENHRY and SYGVKD. The CDR3 is made up of 16 amino acids. The CDR3 here is CAIRGGGVGAKNIQYF. The DNA of the CDR3 is TGTGCCATCAGGGGCGGAGGGGTCGGGGCCAAAAACATTCAGTACTTC.

This chain connects TRBV5-4 to TRBJ2-5; perhaps TRBD1 as D (5 bases). CDR3 size: 14 residues. Germline assignment: CDR1 SGHNT and CDR2 YYREEE (reference sequence). V gave up 3 bases and J gave up 0 bases, with 9 bases separating them. The CDR3 nucleotides are TGTGCCAGCAGCTCTAGGGGTTACCAAGAGACCCAGTACTTC. Translating gives CASSSRGYQETQYF.

This chain joins TRBV15 and TRBJ2-2, with D perhaps given as TRBD1 or TRBD2 (6 bases each). Trimming took 11 bases from V and 7 from J, leaving 17 bases between them. This CDR3 has 13 residues. Germline V lookup: CDR1 LNHNV, CDR2 YYDKDF (reference sequence). In DNA form, the CDR3 reads TGTGCCTCCGGGGGCCTGGGGGTCGGGGAGCTGTTTTTT. It codes for CASGGLGVGELFF.